Sequencing of this T cell receptor beta chain was carried out in a study of cytomegalovirus exposure and HLA in healthy donors. This CDR3 spans 14 amino acids. The ends lost 6 bases at V and 8 bases at J; junction bases unmatched: 12. CDR1 and CDR2 from the germline V gene are SQVTM and ANQGSEA. PCR involved 60 Vbeta and 13 Jbeta primers. Here immunoSEQ multiplex PCR was the method, and the copy in TCRdb shows in-frame clones only, minus some. This sample's table has approximately 46,000 clones. Sequences were obtained from PBMCs. The rearrangement links TRBV29-1 to TRBJ2-1; TRBD2 aligns across 8 bases. This sequence originates from a male donor in good health and CMV-seronegative. The CDR3 here is CSVTAGVERDEQFF. The CDR3 nucleotides are TGCAGCGTCACAGCGGGAGTTGAAAGGGATGAGCAGTTCTTC.